This T cell receptor beta chain was recovered during a study of blood T cells in healthy people across ages (dated by TCRdb to 2013 to 2016). About the full investigation: In model experiments, roughly one uniquely barcoded TCR beta cDNA molecule per two T cells was captured by template switching. Two additional independent replicas of 1 million unique cDNA reads from the same blood draw were analyzed for two donors (one aged 18 to 30 and one aged 80 or older). Donors of different ages were randomly distributed across sequencing lanes to avoid experimental bias. Four age groups were formed from the donors: young (average about 15 years), middle-aged (approximately 39), aged (about 68) and long-lived (about 75). Age-related changes in TCR beta repertoire diversity were measured in the study by deep sequencing normalized with unique cDNA molecular identifiers.

Preparation of the library involved 5' RACE. Data came from an Illumina HiSeq 2500. The second PCR ran for roughly 7 to 12 cycles and used a J-beta primer mix along with a sample-barcoded 5' primer. A unique molecular identifier was introduced onto each TCR beta cDNA molecule by a template-switch 5' adaptor carrying 12 random nucleotides. At least 2.5 million CDR3-containing paired-end reads were obtained from each sample. The Mint cDNA synthesis kit, primed by a TRBC-specific oligonucleotide, was used to synthesize first-strand cDNA from all RNA. Following uracil-DNA glycosylase treatment, a first 18-cycle PCR with universal primers M1SS and BC2_uni_R was performed on all cDNA. From the authors' description of their analysis: For normalization, 1 million high-quality reads, each with a distinct molecular identifier, were randomly selected from each sample. Instead of being binned into consensus sequences, reads with shared molecular identifiers were discarded. MiTCR, with a Q25 quality threshold and the strictest error-elimination algorithm, was used for CDR3 identification, clonotype clustering and error correction. Lower-bound total TCR beta diversity was estimated with a nonparametric unseen species model using Euler transformation. The raw public data were reprocessed by TCRdb itself: fastp quality trimming at Q25, MiXCR clonotype calling, in-frame beta chains only. Rows merge per CDR3 protein into single entries with the most common DNA and genes. These V and J calls rely on TCRdb rather than the paper's analysis. This sample holds about 1.1 million distinct CDR3 sequences; roughly two fifths were observed only once. The ten largest clones capture around 14% of the sample.

The paper's findings and limits, for the study overall: Estimates of total diversity from one million sequenced T cells were regarded as lower bounds and underestimates. The percentage of naive T cells measured by flow cytometry correlated strongly with observed TCR beta diversity. Compared with the aged group, the long-lived group had more naive CD4+ T cells, fewer expanded clones and increased TCR diversity, suggesting age selection. Observed TCR beta diversity per million T cells fell roughly linearly with age, and a significant reduction was already apparent by age roughly 41. The CMV infection status of donors was not known, potentially confounding age-related changes in expanded clonotypes. Because profiling used bulk unsorted PBMCs, naive and antigen-experienced compartments could not be compared conclusively.

Donors were roughly 40 systemically healthy Caucasian individuals from Russia aged 6 to 90 years. Around 9.9 milliliters of peripheral blood were collected from each donor into EDTA-treated Vacutainer tubes. Ficoll-Paque density-gradient centrifugation was used to isolate PBMCs, with at least 6.5 million per sample. Total RNA, at least 6 micrograms per sample, was extracted from PBMCs with Trizol reagent. The percentages of naive CD45RAhigh/CD27high T cells were determined by flow cytometry on a PBMC aliquot from every donor. This clonotype showed up just a few times. It lacks a known antigen. Qualities for individual bases were not recorded, and no much larger clone is one base off. The CDR3 holds 14 amino acids from the cysteine to the phenylalanine. CDR3 DNA is the only sequence kept; it has 42 bases, read in frame from the first base. Cut back by 5 bases and 12 bases, the V and J ends lie 20 bases apart.

The source of this sequence is a man younger than 35 in good health. The source material was blood. The chain employs TRBV12-3 or TRBV12-4 and TRBJ1-5; TRBD1 is perhaps the D gene, given 6 matching bases. The nucleotides read TGTGCCAGCAGTCCACAGGGCCCGCGTTATCGCCAGCATTTT. This yields the protein CASSPQGPRYRQHF.